Each of the 17 T cell receptor beta chains below was sequenced from the same sample in a study of T cells in Graves' hyperthyroidism and ophthalmopathy. The TCR beta CDR3 regions underwent amplification using RNA transcripts as the source. First-round RT-PCR with HTBI primers amplified the TCR CDR3 region. TCRdb re-called the multiplex PCR reads with MiXCR, one entry per CDR3 protein. The repertoire holds more than 350,000 distinct CDR3 sequences, with approximately 18% as singletons. Specimen: blood. The receptors originated from a woman in her 30s with Graves' hyperthyroidism that later progressed to Graves' ophthalmopathy.

The chain employs TRBV5-1 and TRBJ1-6; D is ambiguous. V was pared by 2 bases and J by 0 bases, with 12 bases between. The CDR3 covers 17 residues. The germline V gene has CDR1 SGHRS and CDR2 YFSETQ. Here the CDR3 DNA reads TGCGCCAGCAGCTTAGGACGGGATAGCTCCTATAATTCACCCCTCCACTTT. Protein: CASSLGRDSSYNSPLHF.

At least ten counts were recorded for this clonotype. At one of its ends the junction is not consistent with the germline gene, which may arise from a read error. The rearrangement joins TRBV20-1 to TRBJ1-2, with a weak D call TRBD1 (6 bases). Germline CDR1 reads DFQATT; CDR2 reads SNEGSKA (reference sequence). This CDR3 spans 13 amino acids. Here the CDR3 reads CSARDTSSYGHTF. As DNA, the CDR3 is TGCAGTGCCCGGGACACCAGTAGCTATGGCCACACCTTC.

This clonotype was recorded at least ten times. J is TRBJ1-5 and V is TRBV2; D is ambiguous. Germline V lookup: CDR1 SNHLY, CDR2 FYNNEI. V lost 6 bases and J 7 bases, leaving 10 bases between the germline ends. The CDR3 has 12 amino acids. CDR3: CASRGLVQPQHF. The CDR3 nucleotides are TGTGCCAGCAGGGGATTGGTCCAGCCCCAGCATTTT.

This clonotype was detected many times. The chain combines TRBV3-1 with TRBJ1-2, with a possible D match to TRBD1 (5 bases). Trimming shortened V by 0 bases and J by 8 bases, and 22 bases separated the two germline ends. Germline loops: CDR1 LGHDT, CDR2 YNNKEL (reference sequence). The CDR3 spans 17 residues. CDR3 DNA sequence: TGTGCCAGCAGCCAAGATGGGGAGGCAGGGACGGTACAGGGCTACACCTTC. Translated, it gives CASSQDGEAGTVQGYTF.

This clonotype has ten or more counts. The rearrangement joins TRBV2 to TRBJ1-2; D might be TRBD1 (5 bases). The CDR3 length is 15 residues. Germline lookup yields CDR1 SNHLY and CDR2 FYNNEI. V lost 8 bases and J lost 4, with 20 bases in between. The DNA for the CDR3 is TGTGCCAGCCGTAATGGGGGAGGGAAGTTCTATGGCTACACCTTC. This translates into CASRNGGGKFYGYTF.

This clonotype was counted only a few times. This sequence joins TRBV9 and TRBJ1-5, with D possibly being TRBD1 (6 bases). CDR1 is SGDLS, CDR2 YYNGEE, per germline. The CDR3 has 15 residues. Trimming cost V 2 bases and J 4 bases, with 13 bases left between them. CDR3 sequence (DNA): TGTGCCAGCAGCGTTTCGGGGGCGCGGAATCAGCCCCAGCATTTT. This encodes CASSVSGARNQPQHF. The full variable domain, with the rest looked up from reference TRBV9 and TRBJ1-5, is DSGVTQTPKHLITATGQRVTLRCSPRSGDLSVYWYQQSLDQGLQFLIQYYNGEERAKGNILERFSAQQFPDLHSELNLSSLELGDSALYFCASSVSGARNQPQHFGDGTRLSIL.

The chain couples TRBV4-1 to TRBJ2-7, with 12 bases that match TRBD2. J was trimmed by 5 bases and V by 1 base; bases with no gene match: 21. The CDR3 consists of 21 residues. Germline V CDR1 and CDR2: MGHRA, YSYEKL. CDR3 protein: CASSQAGPGTSGFRGSHEQYF. The CDR3 bases are TGCGCCAGCAGCCAAGCCGGGCCCGGGACTAGCGGGTTTCGGGGGTCCCACGAGCAGTACTTC.

The CDR3 here is CASSSGGGELFF. In DNA form, the CDR3 reads TGTGCCAGCAGTTCCGGCGGCGGGGAGCTGTTTTTT. This chain joins TRBV3-1 and TRBJ2-2; no reliable D call. The V gene lost 6 bases and the J gene lost 7 bases, with 9 bases spanning the gap. The CDR3 has 12 residues. Germline V lookup: CDR1 LGHDT, CDR2 YNNKEL (reference sequence).

This clonotype occurred a few times. The rearrangement uses TRBV4-1 and TRBJ2-3, with TRBD2 identical over 10 bases. CDR1 MGHRA and CDR2 YSYEKL come from the germline V gene. The J segment lost 2 bases and the V segment lost 6 bases, leaving 5 bases of the junction unmatched. The CDR3 loop spans 15 amino acids. CDR3 sequence reads: CASSRTSGYTDTQYF. CDR3 in DNA: TGCGCCAGCAGTCGGACTAGCGGATACACAGATACGCAGTATTTT.

This clonotype has a count of ten or more. The chain uses TRBV28 and TRBJ2-4; D gene ambiguous. Germline V gene sequence: CDR1 MDHEN, CDR2 SYDVKM. The CDR3 has 15 residues. The V end lost 4 bases, the J end lost 4 bases, and 14 bases lay between the germline ends. CDR3 residues: CASSSPRDGKNIQYF. In DNA form, the CDR3 reads TGTGCCAGCAGTTCTCCCCGAGACGGAAAAAACATTCAGTACTTC.

This clonotype was seen repeatedly, ten times or more. V usage is TRBV2 and J usage is TRBJ2-7; a weak D match, TRBD1 (5 bases). Per the germline V gene, CDR1 is SNHLY and CDR2 is FYNNEI. This CDR3 is 13 amino acids long. V was cut by 7 bases and J by 2 bases, with 12 bases left in between. The DNA for the CDR3 is TGTGCCAGCATTGACAGCGCCGCCTACGAGCAGTACTTC. Amino acid sequence: CASIDSAAYEQYF.

This clonotype was seen ten or more times. Sequence at one end of the junction differs from germline and may be a read error. The chain couples TRBV4-1 to TRBJ1-1, with D possibly being TRBD1 (5 bases). This CDR3 has 15 residues. Germline V gene lookup returns CDR1 MGHRA and CDR2 YSYEKL. The CDR3, as DNA: TGCGCCAGCAGCCAAGGGGGCTCGTCGAGCACTGAGGCTTTCTTT. Amino acid sequence: CASSQGGSSSTEAFF.

In this sample, this clonotype turned up many times. The J gene is TRBJ2-5, the V gene TRBV3-1; no firm D call. CDR1 is LGHDT, CDR2 YNNKEL, per germline (reference sequence). This CDR3 comprises 17 residues. V dropped 3 bases and J dropped 2 bases, with 19 bases sitting between them. This CDR3 is CASSQIGGTRTQETQYF. CDR3 in DNA: TGTGCCAGCAGCCAGATAGGCGGCACCAGAACTCAAGAGACCCAGTACTTC.

This clonotype was recorded at least ten times. The gene calls are TRBV12-3 or TRBV12-4 and TRBJ2-7; the match to TRBD1 covers 7 bases. The V segment lost 6 bases and the J segment 5 bases; nucleotides outside the gene matches: 16. The length of the CDR3 is 16 residues. In DNA, the CDR3 is TGTGCCAGCAGCCGGGGTGTAGGGGGCAACCGTGACGAGCAGTACTTC. Protein sequence: CASSRGVGGNRDEQYF.

A remark on this clonotype: A much larger clonotype is one base distant, so this may be a read error. This chain uses TRBV7-2 with TRBJ2-2; D is undetermined. The V gene lost 2 bases and the J gene lost 3 bases, with 7 bases spanning the gap. The CDR3 consists of 14 residues. CDR1 is SGHTA and CDR2 is FQGNSA in the germline V gene. CDR3 in DNA: TGTGCCAGCAGCTTAAATTACCACACCGGGGAGCTGTTTTTT. Its translation is CASSLNYHTGELFF.

The chain recombines TRBV29-1 with TRBJ2-3, with D unresolved. The V gene lost 6 bases and the J gene lost 2 bases, with 9 bases spanning the gap. From germline, CDR1 is SQVTM and CDR2 ANQGSEA. The CDR3 loop spans 12 amino acids. Written as DNA, the CDR3 is TGCAGCGTCGTAGGATACACAGATACGCAGTATTTT. Translated: CSVVGYTDTQYF.

This clonotype came up many times. This chain uses TRBV12-3 or TRBV12-4 with TRBJ2-7; D ambiguous. CDR3 length: 12 amino acids. Trimming took 2 bases from V and 5 from J, leaving 7 bases between them. The CDR3 DNA reads as TGTGCCAGCAGTTTACTGTTCCACGAGCAGTACTTC. Translated: CASSLLFHEQYF.